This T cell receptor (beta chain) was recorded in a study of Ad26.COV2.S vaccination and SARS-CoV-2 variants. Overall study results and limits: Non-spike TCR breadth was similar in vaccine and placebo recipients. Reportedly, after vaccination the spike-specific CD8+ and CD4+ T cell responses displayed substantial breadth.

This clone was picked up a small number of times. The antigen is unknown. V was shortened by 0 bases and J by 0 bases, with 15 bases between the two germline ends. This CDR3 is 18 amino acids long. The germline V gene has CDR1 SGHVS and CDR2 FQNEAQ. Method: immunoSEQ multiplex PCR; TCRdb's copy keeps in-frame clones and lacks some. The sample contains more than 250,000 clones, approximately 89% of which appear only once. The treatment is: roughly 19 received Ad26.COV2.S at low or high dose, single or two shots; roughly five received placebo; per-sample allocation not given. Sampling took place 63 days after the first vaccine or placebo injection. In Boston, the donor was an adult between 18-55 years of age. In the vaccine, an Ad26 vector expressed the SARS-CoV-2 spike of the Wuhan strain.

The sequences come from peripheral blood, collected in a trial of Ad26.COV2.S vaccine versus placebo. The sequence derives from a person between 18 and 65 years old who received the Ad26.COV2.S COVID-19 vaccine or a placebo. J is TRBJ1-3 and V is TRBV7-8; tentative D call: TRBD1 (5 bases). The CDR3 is CASSLAQPGLSSGNTIYF. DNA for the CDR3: TGTGCCAGCAGCTTAGCGCAGCCGGGACTGAGCTCTGGAAACACCATATATTTT. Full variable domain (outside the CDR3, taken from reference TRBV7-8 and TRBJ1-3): GAGVSQSPRYKVAKRGQDVALRCDPISGHVSLFWYQQALGQGPEFLTYFQNEAQLDKSGLPSDRFFAERPEGSVSTLKIQRTQQEDSAVYLCASSLAQPGLSSGNTIYFGEGSWLTVV.